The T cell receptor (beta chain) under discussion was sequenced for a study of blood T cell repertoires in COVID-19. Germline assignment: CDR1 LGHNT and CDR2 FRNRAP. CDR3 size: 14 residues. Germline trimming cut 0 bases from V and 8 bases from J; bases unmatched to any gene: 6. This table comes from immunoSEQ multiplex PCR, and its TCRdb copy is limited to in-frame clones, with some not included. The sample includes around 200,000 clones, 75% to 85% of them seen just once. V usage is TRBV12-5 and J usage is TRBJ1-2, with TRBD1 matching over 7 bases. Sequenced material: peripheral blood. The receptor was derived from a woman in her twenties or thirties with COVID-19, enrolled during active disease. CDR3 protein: CASGLVTRGEGYTF. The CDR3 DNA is TGTGCTAGTGGTTTGGTAACCAGGGGGGAAGGCTACACCTTC. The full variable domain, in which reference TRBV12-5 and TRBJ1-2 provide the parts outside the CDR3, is DARVTQTPRHKVTEMGQEVTMRCQPILGHNTVFWYRQTMMQGLELLAYFRNRAPLDDSGMPKDRFSAEMPDATLATLKIQPSEPRDSAVYFCASGLVTRGEGYTFGSGTRLTVV.